This TCR beta chain originates from a study of blood T cell repertoires in COVID-19. J lost 4 bases, V lost 6 bases, and 9 bases had no gene match. Per germline, CDR1 MNHNY and CDR2 SVGAGI (reference sequence). The CDR3 extends over 16 amino acids. Seattle patient enrollment occurred during active infection, with longitudinal follow-up thereafter. Measured with immunoSEQ multiplex PCR; TCRdb has only the in-frame clones, and not every one. The sample has hundreds of thousands of clones, roughly 90% seen once. The sequenced sample was peripheral blood. V and J are TRBV6-6 and TRBJ2-3; 11 nucleotides agree with TRBD2. This TCR was recovered from a woman in her twenties or thirties with COVID-19, enrolled during active disease. This chain's CDR3 is CASRATGTSGADTQYF. The CDR3 DNA reads as TGTGCCAGCAGGGCGACCGGGACTAGCGGCGCAGATACGCAGTATTTT.